The clone carrying this T cell receptor (beta chain) was recorded once. The sample originates from a study of T cell changes during pregnancy in multiple sclerosis. Using immunoSEQ multiplex PCR, the repertoire was profiled, and TCRdb retains in-frame clones only, with some absent. The sample carries some 17,000 clones, approximately 88% recorded once. Per germline, CDR1 MNHNS and CDR2 SASEGT. This CDR3 is 14 amino acids long. V lost 3 bases, J lost 9 bases, and 8 bases stayed unmatched. Sequenced here: CD8+ T cells from peripheral blood mononuclear cells, sampled in the third trimester of pregnancy. The TCR originated in a female donor in good health, enrolled as a control in a pregnancy study. The chain links TRBV6-1 to TRBJ2-1, with 7 bases matching TRBD2. DNA for the CDR3: TGTGCCAGCAGTGAGGCGGGAGATAGTGGTGAGCAGTTCTTC. Protein product: CASSEAGDSGEQFF.